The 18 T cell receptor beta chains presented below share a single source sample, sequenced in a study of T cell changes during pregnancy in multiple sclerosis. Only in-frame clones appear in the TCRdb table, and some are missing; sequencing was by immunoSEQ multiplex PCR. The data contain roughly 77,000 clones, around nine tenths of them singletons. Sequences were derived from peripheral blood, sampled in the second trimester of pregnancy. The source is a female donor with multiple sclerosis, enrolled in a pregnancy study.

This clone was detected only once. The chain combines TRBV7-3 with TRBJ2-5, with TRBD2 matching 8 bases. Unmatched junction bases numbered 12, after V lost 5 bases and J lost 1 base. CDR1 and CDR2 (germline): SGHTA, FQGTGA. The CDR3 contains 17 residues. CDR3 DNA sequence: TGTGCCAGCAGCCAACCCTCCGGGCTAGCGGGCCAAGAGACCCAGTACTTC. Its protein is CASSQPSGLAGQETQYF. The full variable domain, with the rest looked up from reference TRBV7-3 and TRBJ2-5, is GAGVSQTPSNKVTEKGKYVELRCDPISGHTALYWYRQSLGQGPEFLIYFQGTGAADDSGLPNDRFFAVRPEGSVSTLKIQRTERGDSAVYLCASSQPSGLAGQETQYFGPGTRLLVL.

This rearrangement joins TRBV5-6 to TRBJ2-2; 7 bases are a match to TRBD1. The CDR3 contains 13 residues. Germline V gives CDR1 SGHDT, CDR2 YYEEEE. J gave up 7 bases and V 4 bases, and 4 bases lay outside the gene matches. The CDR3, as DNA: TGTGCCAGCAGCGCGACAGGGCTCGGGGAGCTGTTTTTT. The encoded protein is CASSATGLGELFF.

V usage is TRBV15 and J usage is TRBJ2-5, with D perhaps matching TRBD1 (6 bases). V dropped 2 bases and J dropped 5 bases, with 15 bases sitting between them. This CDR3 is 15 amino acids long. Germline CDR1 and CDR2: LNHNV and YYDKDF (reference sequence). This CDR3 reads CATSRHTGIRETQYF. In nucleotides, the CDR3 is TGTGCCACCAGCAGACACACAGGGATTCGGGAGACCCAGTACTTC.

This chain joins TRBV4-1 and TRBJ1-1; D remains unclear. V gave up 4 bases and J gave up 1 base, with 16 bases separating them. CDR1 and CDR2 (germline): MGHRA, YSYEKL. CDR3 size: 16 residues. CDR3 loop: CASSREPGLWNTEAFF. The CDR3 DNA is TGCGCCAGCAGCCGAGAACCTGGGCTTTGGAACACTGAAGCTTTCTTT.

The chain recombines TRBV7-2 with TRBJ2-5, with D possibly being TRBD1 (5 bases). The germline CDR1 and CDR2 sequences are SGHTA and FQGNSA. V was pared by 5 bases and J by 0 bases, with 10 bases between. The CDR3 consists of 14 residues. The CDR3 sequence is CASSIGHYQETQYF. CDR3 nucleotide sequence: TGTGCCAGCAGCATTGGACACTACCAAGAGACCCAGTACTTC.

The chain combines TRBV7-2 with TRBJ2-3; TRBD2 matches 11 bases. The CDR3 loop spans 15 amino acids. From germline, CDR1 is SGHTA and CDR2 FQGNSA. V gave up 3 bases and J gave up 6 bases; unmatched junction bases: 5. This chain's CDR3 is CASSFLAGGGDTQYF. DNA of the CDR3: TGTGCCAGCAGCTTTCTAGCGGGAGGCGGGGATACGCAGTATTTT.

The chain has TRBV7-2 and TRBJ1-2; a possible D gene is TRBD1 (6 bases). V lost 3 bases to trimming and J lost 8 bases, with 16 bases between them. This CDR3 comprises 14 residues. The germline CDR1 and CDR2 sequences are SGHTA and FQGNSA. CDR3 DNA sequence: TGTGCCAGCAGCTTTGGACAGCCTCTTCGGGGCTACACCTTC. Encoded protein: CASSFGQPLRGYTF.

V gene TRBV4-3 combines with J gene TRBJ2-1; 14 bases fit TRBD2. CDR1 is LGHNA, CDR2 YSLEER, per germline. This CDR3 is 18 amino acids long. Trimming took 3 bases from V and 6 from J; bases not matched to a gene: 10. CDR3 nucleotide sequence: TGCGCCAGCAGCCATTCTGGAGCAGGACTAGCGGGGGGCAATGAGCAGTTCTTC. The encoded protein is CASSHSGAGLAGGNEQFF.

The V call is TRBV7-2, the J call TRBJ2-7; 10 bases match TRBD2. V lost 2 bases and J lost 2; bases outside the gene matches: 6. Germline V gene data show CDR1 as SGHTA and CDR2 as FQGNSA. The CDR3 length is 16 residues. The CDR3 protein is CASSLRLAGGTYEQYF. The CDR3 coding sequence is TGTGCCAGCAGCTTAAGATTAGCGGGGGGTACCTACGAGCAGTACTTC.

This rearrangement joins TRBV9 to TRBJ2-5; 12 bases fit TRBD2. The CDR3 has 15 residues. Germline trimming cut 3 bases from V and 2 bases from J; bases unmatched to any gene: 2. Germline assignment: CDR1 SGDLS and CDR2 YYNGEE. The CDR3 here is CASSDLAGGQETQYF. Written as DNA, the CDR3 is TGTGCCAGCAGCGACCTAGCGGGGGGGCAAGAGACCCAGTACTTC.

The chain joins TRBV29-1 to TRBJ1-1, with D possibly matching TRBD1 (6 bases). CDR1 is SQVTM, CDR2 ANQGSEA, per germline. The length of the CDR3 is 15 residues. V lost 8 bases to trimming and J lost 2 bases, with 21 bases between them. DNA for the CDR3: TGCAGCTCGTTCGGGGGGCCGGGAGGAAACACTGAAGCTTTCTTT. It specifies CSSFGGPGGNTEAFF.

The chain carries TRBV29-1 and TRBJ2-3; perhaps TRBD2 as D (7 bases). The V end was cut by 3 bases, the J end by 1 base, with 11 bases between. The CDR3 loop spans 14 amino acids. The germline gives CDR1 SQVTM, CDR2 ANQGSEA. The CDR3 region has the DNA TGCAGCGTTGAGGGGGGGGCTGGCACAGATACGCAGTATTTT. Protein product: CSVEGGAGTDTQYF.

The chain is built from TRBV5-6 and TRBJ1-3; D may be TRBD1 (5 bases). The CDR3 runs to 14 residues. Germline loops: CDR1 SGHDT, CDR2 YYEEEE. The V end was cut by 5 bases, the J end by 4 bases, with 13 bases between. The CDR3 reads CASRGAGSGNTIYF. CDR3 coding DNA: TGTGCCAGCAGGGGCGCAGGGTCGGGAAACACCATATATTTT. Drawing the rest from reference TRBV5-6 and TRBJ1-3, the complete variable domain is DAGVTQSPTHLIKTRGQQVTLRCSPKSGHDTVSWYQQALGQGPQFIFQYYEEEERQRGNFPDRFSGHQFPNYSSELNVNALLLGDSALYLCASRGAGSGNTIYFGEGSWLTVV.

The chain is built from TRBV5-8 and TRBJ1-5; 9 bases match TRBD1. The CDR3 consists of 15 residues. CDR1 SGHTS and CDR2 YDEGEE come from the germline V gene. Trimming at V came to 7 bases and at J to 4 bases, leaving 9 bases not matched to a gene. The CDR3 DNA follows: TGTGCCAGCCTCCTTAGGGGGACAGGGAATCAGCCCCAGCATTTT. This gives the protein CASLLRGTGNQPQHF.

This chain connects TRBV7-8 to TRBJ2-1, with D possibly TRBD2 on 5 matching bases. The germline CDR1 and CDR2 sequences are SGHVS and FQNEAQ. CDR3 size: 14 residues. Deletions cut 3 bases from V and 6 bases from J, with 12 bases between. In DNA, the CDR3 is TGTGCCAGCAGCTTCGAAAGAGGGCCCAATGAGCAGTTCTTC. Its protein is CASSFERGPNEQFF.

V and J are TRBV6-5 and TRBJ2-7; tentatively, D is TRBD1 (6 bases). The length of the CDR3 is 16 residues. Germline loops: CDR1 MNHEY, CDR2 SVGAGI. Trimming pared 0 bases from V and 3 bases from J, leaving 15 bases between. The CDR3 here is CASSYSAGARLYEQYF. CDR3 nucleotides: TGTGCCAGCAGTTACTCCGCAGGGGCGAGGCTCTACGAGCAGTACTTC.

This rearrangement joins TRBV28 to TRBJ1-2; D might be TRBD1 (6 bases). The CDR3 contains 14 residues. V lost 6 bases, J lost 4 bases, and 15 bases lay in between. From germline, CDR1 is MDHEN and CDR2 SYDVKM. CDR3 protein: CASRITGTGYGYTF. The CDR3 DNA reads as TGTGCCAGCAGAATAACAGGGACGGGCTATGGCTACACCTTC.

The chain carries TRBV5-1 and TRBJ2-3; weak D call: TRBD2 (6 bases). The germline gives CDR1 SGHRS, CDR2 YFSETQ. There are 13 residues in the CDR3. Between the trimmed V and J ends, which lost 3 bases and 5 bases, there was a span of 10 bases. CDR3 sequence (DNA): TGCGCCAGCAGCTCCGGGAGTGGAGATACGCAGTATTTT. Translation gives CASSSGSGDTQYF.